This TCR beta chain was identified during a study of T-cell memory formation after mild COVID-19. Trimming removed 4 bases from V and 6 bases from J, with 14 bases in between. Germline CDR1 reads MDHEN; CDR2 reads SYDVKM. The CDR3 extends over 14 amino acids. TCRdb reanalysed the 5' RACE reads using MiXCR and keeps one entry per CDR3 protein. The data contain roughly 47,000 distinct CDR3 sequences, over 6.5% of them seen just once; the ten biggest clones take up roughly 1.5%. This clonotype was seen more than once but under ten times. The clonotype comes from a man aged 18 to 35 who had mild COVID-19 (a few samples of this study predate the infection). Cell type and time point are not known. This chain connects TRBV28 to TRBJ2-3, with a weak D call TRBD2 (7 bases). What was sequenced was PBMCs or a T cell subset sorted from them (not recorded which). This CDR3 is CASSSRRGGDTQYF. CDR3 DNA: TGTGCCAGCAGTTCCCGCCGCGGGGGCGATACGCAGTATTTT.